The subject of this entry is one T cell receptor (beta chain). Its antigen remains unidentified. This specimen belongs to a study of shared clonotypes between healthy human individuals. Study results and limitations: The four-donor shared clonotypes exceeded non-shared clonotypes in generation probability, with non-shared ones scoring lower.

Some 30,000 T cell genomes, or about 200 ng DNA, went into the sorted-subset replicate PCRs. TCRdb's copy holds only in-frame clones and misses some; the assay was immunoSEQ multiplex PCR. The sample has around 600,000 clones; 85% to 95% are singletons. CD45RO-negative CD8 cells positively selected for CCR7 made up the naive population, which excluded terminally differentiated effector memory CD45RA+ cells. Trimming stripped 5 bases from V and 9 bases from J, with 14 bases between. The V gene's germline CDR1 is SEHNR and CDR2 FQNEAQ (reference sequence). The CDR3 totals 12 residues. The origin of this receptor is a woman aged 25 to 39 in good health. The source material was naive CD8+ T cells sorted from blood. The chain links TRBV7-9 to TRBJ2-7, with D perhaps TRBD1 or TRBD2 (6 bases each). The DNA for the CDR3 is TGTGCCAGCAGCCCACAGGGAGGAGTGCAGTACTTC. Its protein is CASSPQGGVQYF.